In this sample, the clone carrying this TCR beta chain turned up many times. The junction had 4 bases not matched to a gene; V was cut back by 6 bases and J by 3 bases. CDR1 SNHLY and CDR2 FYNNEI come from the germline V gene. The CDR3 is 15 amino acids. The data belong to a study of Graves' ophthalmopathy and Graves' hyperthyroidism. RNA transcripts served as template for amplifying TCR beta CDR3 sequences. The workflow started with a first-round RT-PCR run with HTBI primers and then moved on to a second-round multiplex PCR. TCRdb used MiXCR to reprocess the multiplex PCR reads, holding one entry per CDR3 protein. Counted here are roughly 500,000 distinct CDR3 sequences, over 13% occurring once; the ten biggest clones make up over 7.5%.

Material for sequencing was blood. This clonotype was sampled from a woman in her 30s with Graves' ophthalmopathy. The genes are TRBV2 and TRBJ2-5, with 13 bases lining up with TRBD2. CDR3 coding DNA: TGTGCCAGCAGACCCGGACTAGCGGGGGAAGAGACCCAGTACTTC. Translation gives CASRPGLAGEETQYF.